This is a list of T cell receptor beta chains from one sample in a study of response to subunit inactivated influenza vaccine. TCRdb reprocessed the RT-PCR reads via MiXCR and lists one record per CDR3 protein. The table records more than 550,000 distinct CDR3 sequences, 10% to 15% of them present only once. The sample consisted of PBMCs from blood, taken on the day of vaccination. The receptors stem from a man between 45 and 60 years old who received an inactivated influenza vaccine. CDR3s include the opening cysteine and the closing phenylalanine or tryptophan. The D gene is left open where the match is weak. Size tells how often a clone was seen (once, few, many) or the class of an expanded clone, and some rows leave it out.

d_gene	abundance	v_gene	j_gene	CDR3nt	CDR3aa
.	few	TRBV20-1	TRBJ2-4	TGCAGTGCTAGACATCCGGTAGCCAAAAACATTCAGTACTTC	CSARHPVAKNIQYF
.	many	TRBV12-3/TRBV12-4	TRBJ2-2	TGTGCCAGCAGTTTACAAGGGGCCAACGGGGAGCTGTTTTTT	CASSLQGANGELFF
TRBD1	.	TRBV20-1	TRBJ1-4	TGCAGTGCTAGGGGACAGGTGCAGTTTTTT	CSARGQVQFF
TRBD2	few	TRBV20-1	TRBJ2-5	TGCAGTGCTAGAAAAGACCGGGGGGGAGTCGGAGAGACCCAGTACTTC	CSARKDRGGVGETQYF
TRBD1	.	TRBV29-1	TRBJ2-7	TGCAGCGTTGATGCCGGGACAGGGGCCTACGAGCAGTACTTC	CSVDAGTGAYEQYF
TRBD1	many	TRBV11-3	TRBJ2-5	TGTGCCAGCAGCTCCCGGGACAGGGTTGAGACCCAGTACTTC	CASSSRDRVETQYF
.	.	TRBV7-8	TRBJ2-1	TGTGCCAGCAGCTTAGTCGTAGTCTCCAATGAGCAGTTCTTC	CASSLVVVSNEQFF
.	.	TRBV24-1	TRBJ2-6	TGTGCCACCAGTGATCTCAACTCTGGGGCCAACGTCCTGACTTTC	CATSDLNSGANVLTF
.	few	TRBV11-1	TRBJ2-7	TGTGCCAGCAGCTTGAGGACGGTGGGGAACTTTTACGAGCAGTACTTC	CASSLRTVGNFYEQYF
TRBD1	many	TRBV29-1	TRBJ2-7	TGCAGCGGGACTTTTAGGGGGCGACCCTACGAGCAGTACTTC	CSGTFRGRPYEQYF
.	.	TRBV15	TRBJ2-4	TGTGCCACCAGCAGAGACTGGCAGGGGGGAAGAAACATTCAGTACTTC	CATSRDWQGGRNIQYF
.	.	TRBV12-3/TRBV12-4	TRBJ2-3	TGTGCCAGCAGCCCCAGTCGGGGGCGCACAGATACGCAGTATTTT	CASSPSRGRTDTQYF
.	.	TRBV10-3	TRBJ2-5	TGTGCCATCAGTGCGGACGGCCCCAAGGAGACCCAGTACTTC	CAISADGPKETQYF
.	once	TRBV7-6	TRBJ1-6	TGTGCCAGCAGCTTATCAGCCGGGGATTCACCCCTCCACTTT	CASSLSAGDSPLHF
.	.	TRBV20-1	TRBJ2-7	TGCAGTGCTGCAAGCGGGCCCACCTACGAGCAGTACTTC	CSAASGPTYEQYF